This section outlines one T cell receptor (beta chain) sequence together with its context. Its antigen is not identified. Deletions cut 5 bases from V and 1 base from J, with 11 bases between. This CDR3 region has 14 residues. Germline CDR1 MNHEY, CDR2 SMNVEV (reference sequence). The PCR ran on 60 Vbeta and 13 Jbeta primers. Generated by immunoSEQ multiplex PCR, the TCRdb table keeps only in-frame clones and is missing some. The sample holds about 76,000 clones, about 69% seen once. This record belongs to a study of cytomegalovirus exposure and HLA in healthy donors. Study information: The roughly 120 million unique TCR beta sequences, from about 179 million T cells, were found by an earlier analysis. Findings and caveats of the study: In an earlier analysis, productive rearrangement rates for most beta V segments clustered near 87% or 30%. Several top significant clusters appeared, in a later analysis, to be linked to common viral pathogens. Some public TCRs appeared in many individuals, while most sequences were rare.

The sequencing input was PBMCs. This chain links TRBV27 with TRBJ1-1, with D perhaps matching TRBD1 (6 bases). The sequence came from a woman aged 40 to 55 in good health and CMV-seropositive. The CDR3 loop reads CASSPGQPNTEAFF. The CDR3 DNA sequence: TGTGCCAGCAGTCCAGGACAGCCGAACACTGAAGCTTTCTTT.